A single sample is the source of the 24 T cell receptor beta chains below, sequenced in a study of blood T cell repertoires in COVID-19. Sequencing used immunoSEQ multiplex PCR; TCRdb keeps in-frame clones, though not all of them. The top ten clones hold around 1.7% of a sample with about 150,000 clones, around three quarters of them seen once. Sequencing was carried out using peripheral blood. These receptors originate from a man older than 75 with acute or convalescent COVID-19.

Only a few counts were recorded for this clone. The rearrangement uses TRBV4-1 and TRBJ2-7; 7 nucleotides match TRBD2. Germline-derived CDR1 and CDR2 are MGHRA and YSYEKL. The CDR3 is made up of 14 amino acids. V lost 4 bases to trimming and J lost 6 bases; unmatched junction nucleotides: 9. The DNA for the CDR3 is TGCGCCAGCAGCCTAGGACTAGTCTCTGGCGAGCAGTACTTC. Translation gives CASSLGLVSGEQYF.

V usage is TRBV30 and J usage is TRBJ1-2, with TRBD1 as a possible D gene (5 bases). Looked up from germline, CDR1 is GTSNPN and CDR2 is SVGIG (reference sequence). The CDR3 runs to 11 residues. V lost 8 bases, J lost 6 bases, and 13 bases lay in between. CDR3 bases: TGTGCCAAAAACTGGGGGGATGGCTACACCTTC. This encodes CAKNWGDGYTF.

The chain recombines TRBV5-1 with TRBJ2-7; 7 nucleotides line up with TRBD1. The V gene end was trimmed by 0 bases and the J gene end by 6 bases; junction bases not matched to a gene: 6. In germline, CDR1 is SGHRS, CDR2 YFSETQ. The CDR3 is made up of 14 amino acids. The CDR3 loop reads CASSLGQGPAEQYF. In DNA, the CDR3 is TGCGCCAGCAGCTTGGGACAGGGACCCGCCGAGCAGTACTTC.

The DNA for the CDR3 is TGTGCCAGCAGCTTAGGCCCCGGGGGGCAATATGGCTACACCTTC. Amino acid sequence: CASSLGPGGQYGYTF. The chain recombines TRBV7-2 with TRBJ1-2; D might be TRBD1 (6 bases). Germline lookup yields CDR1 SGHTA and CDR2 FQGNSA. This CDR3 comprises 15 residues. Trimming cost V 1 base and J 5 bases, with 14 bases left between them.

The chain employs TRBV15 and TRBJ2-5; TRBD2 aligns across 12 bases. CDR1 and CDR2 from the germline V gene are LNHNV and YYDKDF (reference sequence). This CDR3 region has 16 residues. V lost 0 bases and J lost 5; bases outside the gene matches: 4. The CDR3 DNA sequence: TGTGCCACCAGCAGAGAACTAGCGGGGGGCGGTGAGACCCAGTACTTC. It is translated as CATSRELAGGGETQYF.

This clone was recorded a few times. The rearrangement links TRBV19 to TRBJ1-5; D might be TRBD1 (6 bases). CDR1 and CDR2 from the germline V gene are LNHDA and SQIVND (reference sequence). The CDR3 is made up of 15 amino acids. Deletions cut 6 bases from V and 1 base from J, with 13 bases between. The CDR3 nucleotides are TGTGCCAGTAGCTGGGACACGTCAAGCAATCAGCCCCAGCATTTT. This translates into CASSWDTSSNQPQHF.

The chain joins TRBV7-2 to TRBJ1-4; D call uncertain. Germline CDR1 SGHTA, CDR2 FQGNSA. Trimming removed 1 base from V and 1 base from J, with 4 bases in between. CDR3 size: 14 residues. The CDR3 reads CASSLGGTNEKLFF. The DNA for the CDR3 is TGTGCCAGCAGCTTAGGAGGAACTAATGAAAAACTGTTTTTT.

This clone was seen just once. The chain combines TRBV10-3 with TRBJ2-2; TRBD1 matches at 8 bases. This CDR3 contains 14 residues. The J segment lost 2 bases and the V segment lost 6 bases, leaving 2 bases of the junction unmatched. Germline-derived CDR1 and CDR2 are ENHRY and SYGVKD. The CDR3 loop reads CAIRQGVNTGELFF. The CDR3 DNA reads as TGTGCCATCAGACAGGGGGTTAACACCGGGGAGCTGTTTTTT.

The chain carries TRBV4-2 and TRBJ1-2, with D uncertain. V lost 0 bases, J lost 7 bases, and 9 bases lay in between. The germline gives CDR1 LGHNA, CDR2 YNFKEQ. The CDR3 consists of 13 residues. The CDR3 DNA reads as TGTGCCAGCAGCCAAGATTCTCAGGCTGGCTACACCTTC. Amino acid sequence: CASSQDSQAGYTF.

The chain carries TRBV3-1 (or the pseudogene TRBV3-2) and TRBJ2-1, with TRBD2 identical over 10 bases. The CDR3 is 15 residues long. Germline CDR1 LGHDT, CDR2 YNNKEL (reference sequence). V shed 6 bases and J 7 bases; nucleotides not matched to a gene: 9. The CDR3 DNA reads as TGTGCCAGCAGTCTACTAGCGGGGTCAAGAAATGAGCAGTTCTTC. Protein product: CASSLLAGSRNEQFF.

The chain combines TRBV27 with TRBJ1-4; D remains ambiguous. The ends were cut back, 5 bases at V and 4 bases at J, with 11 bases in the middle. Germline V gene sequence: CDR1 MNHEY, CDR2 SMNVEV (reference sequence). The CDR3 sequence is 14 residues long. The CDR3 DNA is TGTGCCAGCAGTCACCGGGGAGGTAATGAAAAACTGTTTTTT. Its translation: CASSHRGGNEKLFF.

This clone turned up a few times. The CDR3 protein is CASSYRTGPSYEQYF. The CDR3 DNA is TGCGCCAGCAGCTACAGGACAGGGCCGTCCTACGAGCAGTACTTC. The chain carries TRBV5-1 and TRBJ2-7; TRBD1 aligns across 8 bases. The ends lost 3 bases at V and 1 base at J; junction bases unmatched: 6. The germline CDR1 and CDR2 sequences are SGHRS and YFSETQ. The CDR3 extends over 15 amino acids.

V is TRBV30 and J is TRBJ1-1, with TRBD1 as a possible D gene (5 bases). CDR3 length equals 14 residues. Trimming pared 5 bases from V and 8 bases from J, leaving 21 bases between. Germline V gene lookup returns CDR1 GTSNPN and CDR2 SVGIG (reference sequence). The CDR3 reads CAWEGSGTAIEAFF. The CDR3 nucleotides read TGTGCCTGGGAGGGGTCCGGAACCGCCATAGAAGCTTTCTTT.

V usage is TRBV19 and J usage is TRBJ1-3; a possible D gene is TRBD1 (5 bases). The CDR3 runs 15 residues. V was shortened by 7 bases and J by 4 bases, with 17 bases between the two germline ends. CDR1 and CDR2 (germline): LNHDA, SQIVND (reference sequence). As DNA, the CDR3 is TGTGCCAGTACGGGGGAGCAGAAACCGGGAAACACCATATATTTT. As protein: CASTGEQKPGNTIYF.

The chain has TRBV5-6 and TRBJ1-2, with D tentatively TRBD1 (5 bases). Trimming cost V 2 bases and J 0 bases, with 11 bases left between them. The germline gives CDR1 SGHDT, CDR2 YYEEEE. The CDR3 has 15 residues. The CDR3 spells CASSFLTATNYGYTF. The CDR3 coding sequence is TGTGCCAGCAGCTTTTTGACAGCCACTAACTATGGCTACACCTTC.

J is TRBJ2-2 and V is TRBV7-2; TRBD2 aligns across 9 bases. This CDR3 contains 16 residues. Germline loops: CDR1 SGHTA, CDR2 FQGNSA. V lost 6 bases and J lost 0; bases outside the gene matches: 5. The CDR3, as DNA: TGTGCCAGCAGAACTCGCGGGGGGGCGAACACCGGGGAGCTGTTTTTT. Its protein product is CASRTRGGANTGELFF.

The V gene is TRBV11-1, the J gene TRBJ1-2; D possibly corresponds to TRBD1 (5 bases). The germline gives CDR1 SGHAT, CDR2 FQDESV (reference sequence). The V gene lost 6 bases and the J gene lost 8 bases, with 16 bases spanning the gap. The length of the CDR3 is 13 residues. CDR3 sequence (DNA): TGTGCCAGCAGACCTTTCAGGGAGGGCGGCTACACCTTC. Translating it yields CASRPFREGGYTF.

V is TRBV7-2 and J is TRBJ2-7, with a possible D match to TRBD2 (5 bases). The CDR3 has 14 amino acids. Deletions cut 1 base from V and 7 bases from J, with 14 bases between. Looked up from germline, CDR1 is SGHTA and CDR2 is FQGNSA. The CDR3 loop reads CASSLGGSAREQYF. CDR3 coding DNA: TGTGCCAGCAGCTTAGGAGGGAGCGCCAGAGAGCAGTACTTC.

This sequence joins TRBV14 and TRBJ1-2, with D maybe TRBD1 (5 bases). The V end lost 0 bases, the J end lost 2 bases, and 13 bases lay between the germline ends. The CDR3 sequence is 16 residues long. The germline V gene encodes CDR1 SGHDN and CDR2 FVKESK. As DNA, the CDR3 is TGTGCCAGCAGCCAAGATCGATCAGGGTGGAACTATGGCTACACCTTC. It specifies CASSQDRSGWNYGYTF.

This rearrangement joins TRBV28 to TRBJ1-1, with D unresolved. The V gene's germline CDR1 is MDHEN and CDR2 SYDVKM. Trimming pared 4 bases from V and 3 bases from J, leaving 12 bases between. The CDR3 covers 14 residues. CDR3 in amino acids: CASSSAREDTEAFF. The CDR3 nucleotides read TGTGCCAGCAGTTCGGCGAGGGAGGACACTGAAGCTTTCTTT.

V and J are TRBV27 and TRBJ1-4; D remains ambiguous. This CDR3 is built from 13 residues. Germline CDR1 MNHEY, CDR2 SMNVEV (reference sequence). The ends were cut back, 1 base at V and 5 bases at J, with 5 bases in the middle. This chain's CDR3 is CASSLLKNEKLFF. The CDR3 DNA reads as TGTGCCAGCAGTTTATTAAAAAATGAAAAACTGTTTTTT.

V is TRBV18 and J is TRBJ1-1; the D is unclear. Trimming pared 4 bases from V and 1 base from J, leaving 10 bases between. The germline V gene has CDR1 KGHSH and CDR2 LQKENI. This CDR3 region has 14 residues. CDR3 nucleotides: TGTGCCAGCTCACGAGAACCAACGAACACTGAAGCTTTCTTT. This encodes CASSREPTNTEAFF. Using reference TRBV18 and TRBJ1-1 for the parts outside the CDR3, the full variable domain is NAGVMQNPRHLVRRRGQEARLRCSPMKGHSHVYWYRQLPEEGLKFMVYLQKENIIDESGMPKERFSAEFPKEGPSILRIQQVVRGDSAAYFCASSREPTNTEAFFGQGTRLTVV.

The gene calls are TRBV6-5 and TRBJ1-5; TRBD1 matches 8 bases. V was clipped by 7 bases and J by 6 bases; unmatched bases: 11. CDR3 length: 15 amino acids. Germline V gene data show CDR1 as MNHEY and CDR2 as SVGAGI. In DNA, the CDR3 is TGTGCCAGCACCGCTGGCAGGGGGCGCACTCAGCCCCAGCATTTT. It translates to CASTAGRGRTQPQHF.

The CDR3 reads CASSDRGTRGYTF. In nucleotides, the CDR3 is TGTGCCAGCAGTGATCGGGGGACGAGGGGCTACACCTTC. J is TRBJ1-2 and V is TRBV25-1; tentatively, D is TRBD1 (5 bases). This CDR3 is built from 13 residues. Trimming cost V 3 bases and J 8 bases, with 13 bases left between them. The V gene's germline CDR1 is MGHDK and CDR2 SYGVNS.